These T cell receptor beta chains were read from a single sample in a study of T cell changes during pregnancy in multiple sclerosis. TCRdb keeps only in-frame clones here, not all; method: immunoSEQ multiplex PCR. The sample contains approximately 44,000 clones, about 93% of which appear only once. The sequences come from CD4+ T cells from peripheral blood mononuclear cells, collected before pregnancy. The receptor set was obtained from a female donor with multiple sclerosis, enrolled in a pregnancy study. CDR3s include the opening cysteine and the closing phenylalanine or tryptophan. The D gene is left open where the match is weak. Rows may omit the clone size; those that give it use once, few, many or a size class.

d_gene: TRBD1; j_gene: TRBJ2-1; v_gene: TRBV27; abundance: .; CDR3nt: TGTGCCAGCCGGGGACAGGGCTACAATGAGCAGTTCTTC; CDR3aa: CASRGQGYNEQFF
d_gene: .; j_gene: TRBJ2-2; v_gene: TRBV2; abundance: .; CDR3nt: TGTGCCAGCAGTGAAGGGGGGCAGGCCTATAGCTGGGAGCTGTTTTTT; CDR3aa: CASSEGGQAYSWELFF
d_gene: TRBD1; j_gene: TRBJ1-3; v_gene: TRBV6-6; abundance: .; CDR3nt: TGTGCCAGCAGTACGACAGGGTCTGGAAACACCATATATTTT; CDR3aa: CASSTTGSGNTIYF
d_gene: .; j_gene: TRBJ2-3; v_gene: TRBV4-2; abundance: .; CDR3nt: TGTGCCAGCAGCCAACCCAGGCCTGTGGGCACAGATACGCAGTATTTT; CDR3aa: CASSQPRPVGTDTQYF
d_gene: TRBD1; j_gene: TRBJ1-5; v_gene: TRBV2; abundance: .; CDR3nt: TGTGCCAGAGGACTAGACAACAGGGGGCCGTCCTTCGGTTTT; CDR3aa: CARGLDNRGPSFGF
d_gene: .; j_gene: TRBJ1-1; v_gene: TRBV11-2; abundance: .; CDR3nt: TGTGCCAGCAGGACCCTCCGGGGTTTTACTGAAGCTTTCTTT; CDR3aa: CASRTLRGFTEAFF
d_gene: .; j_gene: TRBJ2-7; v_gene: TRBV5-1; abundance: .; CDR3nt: TGCGCCAGCAGCTTTTTACCCCGGCAGCGGTCGGGGGAGCAGTACTTC; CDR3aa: CASSFLPRQRSGEQYF
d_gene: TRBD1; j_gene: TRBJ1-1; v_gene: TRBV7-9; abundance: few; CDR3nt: TGTGCCAGCAGTCGAGGGGGACAGGTTCCTCCCCGTCAGACTGAAGCTTTCTTT; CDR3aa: CASSRGGQVPPRQTEAFF
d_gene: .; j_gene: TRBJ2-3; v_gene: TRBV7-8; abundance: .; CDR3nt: TGTGCCAGCAGCTTAGGAGTACCCGCAGATACGCAGTATTTT; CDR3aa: CASSLGVPADTQYF
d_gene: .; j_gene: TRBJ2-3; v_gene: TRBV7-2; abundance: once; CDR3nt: TGTGCCAGCAGCCCTCAGGCGATGACGGGACTCACGGATACGCAGTATTTT; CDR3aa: CASSPQAMTGLTDTQYF